This T cell receptor beta chain was sequenced for a study of shared clonotypes between healthy human individuals. Whole-study context: Those who served as donors were two women and a few men between the ages of 18 and 49.

TCRdb keeps only in-frame clones here, not all; method: immunoSEQ multiplex PCR. This table holds about 1.1 million clones, about 80% found once. V lost 3 bases and J lost 3, with 11 bases in between. This CDR3 is built from 15 residues. Germline V gives CDR1 SNHLY, CDR2 FYNNEI. The clonotype was recovered from a man younger than 30 in good health. Some clones in this sample may be carry-over from other donors' samples. This rearrangement joins TRBV2 to TRBJ2-2; no clear D. Sequenced input: memory CD4+ T cells from PBMCs. Stated subset: CD45RA-negative fraction. For the CDR3, the DNA is TGTGCCAGCAGTGATTCTAGGGTACACACCGGGGAGCTGTTTTTT. It codes for CASSDSRVHTGELFF. Drawing the rest from reference TRBV2 and TRBJ2-2, the complete variable domain is EPEVTQTPSHQVTQMGQEVILRCVPISNHLYFYWYRQILGQKVEFLVSFYNNEISEKSEIFDDQFSVERPDGSNFTLKIRSTKLEDSAMYFCASSDSRVHTGELFFGEGSRLTVL.